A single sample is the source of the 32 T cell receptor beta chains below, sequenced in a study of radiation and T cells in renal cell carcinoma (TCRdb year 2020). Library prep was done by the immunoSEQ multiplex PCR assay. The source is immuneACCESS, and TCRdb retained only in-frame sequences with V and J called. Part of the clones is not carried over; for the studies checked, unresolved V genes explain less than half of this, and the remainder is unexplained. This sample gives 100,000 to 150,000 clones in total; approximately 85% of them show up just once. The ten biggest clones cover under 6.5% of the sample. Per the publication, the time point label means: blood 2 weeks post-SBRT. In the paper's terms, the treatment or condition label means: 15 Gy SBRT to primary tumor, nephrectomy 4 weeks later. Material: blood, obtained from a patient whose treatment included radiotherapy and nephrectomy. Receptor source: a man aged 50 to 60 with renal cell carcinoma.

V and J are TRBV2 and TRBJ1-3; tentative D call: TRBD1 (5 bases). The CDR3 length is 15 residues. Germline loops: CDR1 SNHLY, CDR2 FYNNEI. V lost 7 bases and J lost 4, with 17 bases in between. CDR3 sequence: CASTPQLNRGNTIYF. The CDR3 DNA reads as TGTGCCAGCACGCCCCAGCTTAACAGGGGAAACACCATATATTTT.

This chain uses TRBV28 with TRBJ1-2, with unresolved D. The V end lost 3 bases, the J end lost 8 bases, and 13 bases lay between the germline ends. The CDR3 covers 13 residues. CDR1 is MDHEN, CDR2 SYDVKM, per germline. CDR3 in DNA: TGTGCCAGCAGTTTCGGGGTAGGACCCGGCTACACCTTC. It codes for CASSFGVGPGYTF.

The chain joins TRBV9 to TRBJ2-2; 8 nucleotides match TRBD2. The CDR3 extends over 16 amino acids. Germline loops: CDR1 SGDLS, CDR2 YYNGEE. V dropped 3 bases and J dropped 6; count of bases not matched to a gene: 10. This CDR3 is CASSESAGLGSGELFF. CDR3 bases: TGTGCCAGCAGCGAGTCCGCGGGACTAGGCTCCGGGGAGCTGTTTTTT.

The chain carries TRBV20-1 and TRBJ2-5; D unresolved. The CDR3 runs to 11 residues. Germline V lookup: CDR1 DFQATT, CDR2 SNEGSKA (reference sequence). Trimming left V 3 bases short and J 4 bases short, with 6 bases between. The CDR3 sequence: CSARALETQYF. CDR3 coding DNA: TGCAGTGCTAGGGCTCTAGAGACCCAGTACTTC.

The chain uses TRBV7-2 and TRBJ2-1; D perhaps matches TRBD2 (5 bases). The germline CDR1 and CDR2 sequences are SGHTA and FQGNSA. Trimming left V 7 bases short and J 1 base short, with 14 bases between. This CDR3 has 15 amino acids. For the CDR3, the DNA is TGTGCCAGCATTAGTGGACTCGCTTCCTACAATGAGCAGTTCTTC. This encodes CASISGLASYNEQFF.

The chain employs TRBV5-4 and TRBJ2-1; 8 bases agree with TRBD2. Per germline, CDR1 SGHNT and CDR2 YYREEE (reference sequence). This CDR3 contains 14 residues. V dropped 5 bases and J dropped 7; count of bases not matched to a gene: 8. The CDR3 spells CASSKAGTSNEQFF. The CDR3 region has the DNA TGTGCCAGCAGTAAAGCCGGGACTAGTAATGAGCAGTTCTTC.

The CDR3 DNA follows: TGTGCCAGCAGTTTCGATCGGGCAGGGCGGGACACTGAAGCTTTCTTT. It encodes CASSFDRAGRDTEAFF. The chain employs TRBV27 and TRBJ1-1; D is perhaps TRBD1 (5 bases). Trimming left V 3 bases short and J 3 bases short, with 17 bases between. The germline V gene encodes CDR1 MNHEY and CDR2 SMNVEV (reference sequence). This CDR3 contains 16 residues.

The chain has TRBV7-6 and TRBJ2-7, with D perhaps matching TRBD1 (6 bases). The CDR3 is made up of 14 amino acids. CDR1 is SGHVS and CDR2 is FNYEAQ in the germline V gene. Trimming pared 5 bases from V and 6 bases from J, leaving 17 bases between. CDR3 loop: CASSRTQDRTEQYF. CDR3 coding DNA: TGTGCCAGCAGCCGAACTCAGGACAGAACCGAGCAGTACTTC.

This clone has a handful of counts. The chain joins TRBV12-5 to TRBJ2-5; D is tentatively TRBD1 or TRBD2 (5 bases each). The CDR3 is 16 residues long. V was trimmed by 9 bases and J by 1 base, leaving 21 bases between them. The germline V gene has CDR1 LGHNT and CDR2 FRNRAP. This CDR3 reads CARVAVRGRIQETQYF. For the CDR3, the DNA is TGTGCTAGAGTTGCGGTGAGGGGCCGGATCCAAGAGACCCAGTACTTC.

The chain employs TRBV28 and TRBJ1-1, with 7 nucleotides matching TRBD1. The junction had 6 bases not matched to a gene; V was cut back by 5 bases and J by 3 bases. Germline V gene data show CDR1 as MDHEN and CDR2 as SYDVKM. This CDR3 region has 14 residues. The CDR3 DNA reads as TGTGCCAGCAGTGAAAAGACAGGGTACACTGAAGCTTTCTTT. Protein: CASSEKTGYTEAFF.

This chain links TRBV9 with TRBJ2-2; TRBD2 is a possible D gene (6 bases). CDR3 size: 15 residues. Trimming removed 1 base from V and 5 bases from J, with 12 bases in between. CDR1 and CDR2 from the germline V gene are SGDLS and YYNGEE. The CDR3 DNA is TGTGCCAGCAGCGTATGGGGGAGCGGGACCGGGGAGCTGTTTTTT. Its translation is CASSVWGSGTGELFF. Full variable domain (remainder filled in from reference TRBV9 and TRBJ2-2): DSGVTQTPKHLITATGQRVTLRCSPRSGDLSVYWYQQSLDQGLQFLIQYYNGEERAKGNILERFSAQQFPDLHSELNLSSLELGDSALYFCASSVWGSGTGELFFGEGSRLTVL.

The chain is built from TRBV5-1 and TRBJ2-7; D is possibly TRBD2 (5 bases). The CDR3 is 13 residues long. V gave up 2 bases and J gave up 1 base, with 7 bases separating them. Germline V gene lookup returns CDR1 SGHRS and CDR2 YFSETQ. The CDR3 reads CASSLEGSYEQYF. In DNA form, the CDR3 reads TGCGCCAGCAGCTTAGAGGGTTCCTACGAGCAGTACTTC.

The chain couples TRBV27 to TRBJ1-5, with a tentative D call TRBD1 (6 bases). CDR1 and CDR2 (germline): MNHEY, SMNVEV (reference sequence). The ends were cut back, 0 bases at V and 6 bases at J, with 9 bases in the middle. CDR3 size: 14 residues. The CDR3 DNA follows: TGTGCCAGCAGTTTATCTACGACAGGTCAGCCCCAGCATTTT. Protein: CASSLSTTGQPQHF.

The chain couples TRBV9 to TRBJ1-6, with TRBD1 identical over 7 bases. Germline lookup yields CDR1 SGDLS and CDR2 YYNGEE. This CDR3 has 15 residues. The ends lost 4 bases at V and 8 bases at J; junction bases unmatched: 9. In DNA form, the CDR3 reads TGTGCCAGCAGCCCCGAACAGGGGTGGGATTCACCCCTCCACTTT. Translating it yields CASSPEQGWDSPLHF.

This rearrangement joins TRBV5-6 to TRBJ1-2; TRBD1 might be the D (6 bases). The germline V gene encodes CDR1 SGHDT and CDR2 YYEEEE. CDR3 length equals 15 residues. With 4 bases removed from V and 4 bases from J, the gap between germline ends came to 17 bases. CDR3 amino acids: CASSPDRTTTYGYTF. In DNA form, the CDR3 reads TGTGCCAGCAGCCCCGACAGGACGACAACCTATGGCTACACCTTC.

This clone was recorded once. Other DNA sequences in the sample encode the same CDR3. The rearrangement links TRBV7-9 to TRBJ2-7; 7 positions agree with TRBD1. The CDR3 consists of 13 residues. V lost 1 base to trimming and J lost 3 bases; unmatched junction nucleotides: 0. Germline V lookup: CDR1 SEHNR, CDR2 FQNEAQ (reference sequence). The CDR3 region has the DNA TGTGCCAGCAGCTTAGGGGACAGCTACGAGCAGTACTTC. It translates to CASSLGDSYEQYF.

The CDR3 sequence: CASSLGQGINEQYF. For the CDR3, the DNA is TGTGCCAGCAGCCTGGGACAGGGGATCAACGAGCAGTACTTC. This chain links TRBV7-3 with TRBJ2-7, with 10 bases matching TRBD1. Germline CDR1 and CDR2: SGHTA and FQGTGA. CDR3 size: 14 residues. V was pared by 5 bases and J by 5 bases, with 6 bases of the junction left unmatched.

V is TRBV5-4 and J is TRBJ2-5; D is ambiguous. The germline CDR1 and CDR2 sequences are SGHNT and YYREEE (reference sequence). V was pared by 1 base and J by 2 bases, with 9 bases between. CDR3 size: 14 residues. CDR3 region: CASSLRWGQETQYF. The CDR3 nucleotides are TGTGCCAGCAGCTTGAGGTGGGGTCAAGAGACCCAGTACTTC.

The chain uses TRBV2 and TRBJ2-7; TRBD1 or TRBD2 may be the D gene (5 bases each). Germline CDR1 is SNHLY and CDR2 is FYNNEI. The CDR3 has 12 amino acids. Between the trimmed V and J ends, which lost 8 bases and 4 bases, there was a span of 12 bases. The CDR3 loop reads CASGTERYEQYF. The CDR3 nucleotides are TGTGCCAGCGGGACCGAGCGTTACGAGCAGTACTTC.

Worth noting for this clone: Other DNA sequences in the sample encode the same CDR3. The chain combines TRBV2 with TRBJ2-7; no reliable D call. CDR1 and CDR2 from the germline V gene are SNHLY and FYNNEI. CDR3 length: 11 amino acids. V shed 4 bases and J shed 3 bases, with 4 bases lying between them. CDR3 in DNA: TGTGCCAGCAGTGTTAACTACGAGCAGTACTTC. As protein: CASSVNYEQYF.

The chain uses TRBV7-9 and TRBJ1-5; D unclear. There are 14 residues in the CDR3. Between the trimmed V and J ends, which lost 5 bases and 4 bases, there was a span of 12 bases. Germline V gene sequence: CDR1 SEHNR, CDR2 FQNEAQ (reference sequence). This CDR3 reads CASSPAQRNQPQHF. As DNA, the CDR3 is TGTGCCAGCAGCCCCGCACAGAGAAATCAGCCCCAGCATTTT.

The CDR3 reads CASSPGQGRSRYTF. DNA of the CDR3: TGTGCCAGCTCACCAGGGCAGGGACGGTCGCGCTACACCTTC. The J gene is TRBJ1-2, the V gene TRBV18, with a tentative D call TRBD1 (5 bases). The CDR3 runs 14 residues. With 2 bases removed from V and 9 bases from J, the gap between germline ends came to 16 bases. Germline V gene sequence: CDR1 KGHSH, CDR2 LQKENI.

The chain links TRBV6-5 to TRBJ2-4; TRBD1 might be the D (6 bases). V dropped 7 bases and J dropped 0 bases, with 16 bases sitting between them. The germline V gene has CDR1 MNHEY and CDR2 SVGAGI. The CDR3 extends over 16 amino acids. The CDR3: CASNYGDTKAKNIQYF. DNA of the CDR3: TGTGCCAGCAATTATGGGGACACCAAAGCCAAAAACATTCAGTACTTC.

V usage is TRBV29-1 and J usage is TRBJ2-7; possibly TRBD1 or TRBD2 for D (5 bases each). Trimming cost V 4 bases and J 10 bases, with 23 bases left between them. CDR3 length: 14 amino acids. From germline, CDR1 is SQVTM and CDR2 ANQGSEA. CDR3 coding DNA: TGCAGCGTTGTTGTGGGGACGTCGGTCTTCAAACAGTACTTC. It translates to CSVVVGTSVFKQYF.

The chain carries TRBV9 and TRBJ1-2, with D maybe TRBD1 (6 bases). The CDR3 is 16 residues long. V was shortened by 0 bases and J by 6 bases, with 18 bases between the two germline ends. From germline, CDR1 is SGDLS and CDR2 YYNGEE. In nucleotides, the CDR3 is TGTGCCAGCAGCGTAGAGGCAGGGGCGACGATGGATGGCTACACCTTC. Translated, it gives CASSVEAGATMDGYTF.

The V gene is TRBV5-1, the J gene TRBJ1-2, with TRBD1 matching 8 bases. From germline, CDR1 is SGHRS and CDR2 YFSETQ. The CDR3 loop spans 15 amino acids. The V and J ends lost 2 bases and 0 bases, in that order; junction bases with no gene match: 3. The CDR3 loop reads CASSFSGGSNYGYTF. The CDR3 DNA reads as TGCGCCAGCAGCTTCTCAGGGGGCTCTAACTATGGCTACACCTTC.

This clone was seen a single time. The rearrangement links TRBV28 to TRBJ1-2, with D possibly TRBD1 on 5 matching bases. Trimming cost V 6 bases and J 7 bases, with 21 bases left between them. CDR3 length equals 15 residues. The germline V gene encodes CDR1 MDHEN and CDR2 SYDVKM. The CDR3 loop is CASRPPGTAGGGYTF. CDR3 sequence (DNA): TGTGCCAGCAGGCCTCCCGGGACGGCGGGAGGTGGCTACACCTTC.

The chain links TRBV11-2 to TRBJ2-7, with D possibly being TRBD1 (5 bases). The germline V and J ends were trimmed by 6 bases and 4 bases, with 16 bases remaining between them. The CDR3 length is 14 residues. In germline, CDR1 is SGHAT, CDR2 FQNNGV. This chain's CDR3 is CASRSIRQLYEQYF. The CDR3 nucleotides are TGTGCCAGCAGATCCATCCGACAGCTGTACGAGCAGTACTTC.

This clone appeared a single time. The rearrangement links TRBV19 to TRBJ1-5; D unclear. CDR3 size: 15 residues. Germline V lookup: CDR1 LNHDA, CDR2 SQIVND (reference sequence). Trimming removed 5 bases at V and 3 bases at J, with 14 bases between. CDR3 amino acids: CASSVGQPLNQPQHF. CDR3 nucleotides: TGTGCCAGTAGTGTAGGCCAGCCTCTCAATCAGCCCCAGCATTTT.

The CDR3: CASSPRRGDGYTF. CDR3 DNA sequence: TGTGCCAGCTCACCGAGGAGAGGGGACGGCTACACCTTC. The V and J genes are TRBV18 and TRBJ1-2; D is perhaps TRBD1 (5 bases). Trimming shortened V by 3 bases and J by 8 bases, and 13 bases separated the two germline ends. This CDR3 has 13 residues. Germline V gene lookup returns CDR1 KGHSH and CDR2 LQKENI.

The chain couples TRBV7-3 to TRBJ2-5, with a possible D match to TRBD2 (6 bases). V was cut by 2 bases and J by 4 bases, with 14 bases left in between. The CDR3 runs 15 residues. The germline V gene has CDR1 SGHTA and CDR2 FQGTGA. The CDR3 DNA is TGTGCCAGCAGCTTATCGGCTAGCGAGGGAGAGACCCAGTACTTC. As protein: CASSLSASEGETQYF.

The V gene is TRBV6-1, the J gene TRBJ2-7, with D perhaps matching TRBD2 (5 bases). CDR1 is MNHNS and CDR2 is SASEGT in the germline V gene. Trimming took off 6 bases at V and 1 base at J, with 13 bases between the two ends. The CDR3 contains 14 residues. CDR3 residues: CASREVGDSYEQYF. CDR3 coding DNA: TGTGCCAGCAGGGAGGTTGGAGATTCCTACGAGCAGTACTTC.